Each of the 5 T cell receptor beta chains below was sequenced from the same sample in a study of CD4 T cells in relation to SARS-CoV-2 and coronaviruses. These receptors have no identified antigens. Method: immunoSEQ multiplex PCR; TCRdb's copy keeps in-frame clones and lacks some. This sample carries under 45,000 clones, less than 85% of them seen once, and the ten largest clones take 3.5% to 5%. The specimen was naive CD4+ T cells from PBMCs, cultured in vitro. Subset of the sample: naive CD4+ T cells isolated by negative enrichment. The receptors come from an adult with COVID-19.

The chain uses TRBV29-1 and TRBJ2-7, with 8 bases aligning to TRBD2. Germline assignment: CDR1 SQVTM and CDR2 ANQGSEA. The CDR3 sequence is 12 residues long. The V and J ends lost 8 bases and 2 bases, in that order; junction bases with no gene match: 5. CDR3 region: CSPRRGAYEQYF. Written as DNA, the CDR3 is TGCAGCCCCCGGCGGGGGGCCTACGAGCAGTACTTC.

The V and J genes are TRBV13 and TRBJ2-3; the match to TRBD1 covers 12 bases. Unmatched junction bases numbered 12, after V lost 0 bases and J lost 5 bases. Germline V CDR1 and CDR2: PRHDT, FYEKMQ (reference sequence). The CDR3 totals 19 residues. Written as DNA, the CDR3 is TGTGCCAGCAGCTTAGGGGGGAGAGGGGACAGGGGGCAGAAAGATACGCAGTATTTT. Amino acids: CASSLGGRGDRGQKDTQYF.

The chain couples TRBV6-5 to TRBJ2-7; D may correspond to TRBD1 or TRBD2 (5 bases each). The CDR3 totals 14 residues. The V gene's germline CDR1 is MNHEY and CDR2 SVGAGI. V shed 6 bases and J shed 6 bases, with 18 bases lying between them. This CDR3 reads CASRRDRKRFEQYF. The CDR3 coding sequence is TGTGCCAGCAGAAGGGACCGAAAACGGTTCGAGCAGTACTTC.

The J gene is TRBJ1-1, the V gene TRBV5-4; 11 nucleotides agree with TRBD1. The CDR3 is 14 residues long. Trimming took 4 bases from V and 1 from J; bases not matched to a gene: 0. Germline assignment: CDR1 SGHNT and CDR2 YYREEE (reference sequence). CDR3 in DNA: TGTGCCAGCAGCGGACAGGGGGCGAACACTGAAGCTTTCTTT. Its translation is CASSGQGANTEAFF. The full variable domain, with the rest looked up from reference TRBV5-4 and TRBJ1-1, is ETGVTQSPTHLIKTRGQQVTLRCSSQSGHNTVSWYQQALGQGPQFIFQYYREEENGRGNFPPRFSGLQFPNYSSELNVNALELDDSALYLCASSGQGANTEAFFGQGTRLTVV.

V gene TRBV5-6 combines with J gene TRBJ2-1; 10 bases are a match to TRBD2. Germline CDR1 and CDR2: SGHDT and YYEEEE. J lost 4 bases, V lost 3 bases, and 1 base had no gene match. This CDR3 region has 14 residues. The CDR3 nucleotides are TGTGCCAGCAGCTGGACTAGCGGTTACAATGAGCAGTTCTTC. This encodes CASSWTSGYNEQFF.